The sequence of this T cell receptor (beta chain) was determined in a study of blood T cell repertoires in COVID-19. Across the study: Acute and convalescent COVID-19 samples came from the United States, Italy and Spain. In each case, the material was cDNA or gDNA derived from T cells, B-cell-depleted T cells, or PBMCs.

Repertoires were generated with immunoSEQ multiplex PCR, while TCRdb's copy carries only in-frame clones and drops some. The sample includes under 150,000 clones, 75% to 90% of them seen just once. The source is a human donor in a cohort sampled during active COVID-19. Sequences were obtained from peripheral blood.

CDR3 in amino acids: CASSQMGQTQYF. Here the CDR3 DNA reads TGTGCCAGCAGCCAGATGGGGCAGACCCAGTACTTC. The chain joins TRBV11-2 to TRBJ2-5, with D perhaps matching TRBD1 (5 bases). Germline V lookup: CDR1 SGHAT, CDR2 FQNNGV. The ends were cut back, 5 bases at V and 6 bases at J, with 10 bases in the middle. This CDR3 has 12 residues.